The clone carrying this T cell receptor beta chain came up many times. Per germline, CDR1 LNHDA and CDR2 SQIVND (reference sequence). V was clipped by 4 bases and J by 6 bases, with 10 bases between them. This CDR3 contains 13 residues. The data were taken from a study of T-cell reconstitution after alpha-beta-depleted transplantation in children. Unique molecular identifiers were used to barcode this TCRbeta library. TCRdb used MiXCR to reprocess the PCR reads, holding one entry per CDR3 protein. The table records over 15,000 distinct CDR3 sequences, about an eighth of them present only once. Sequences were derived from PBMCs, mostly from graft donor cells, sampled 180 days after TCRalphabeta/CD19-depleted stem cell transplant. The J gene is TRBJ2-4, the V gene TRBV19; D gene unclear. This TCR derives from a boy in the first two years of life who had a stem cell transplant for Wiskott-Aldrich syndrome, so the T cells may come from the graft donor. In nucleotides, the CDR3 is TGTGCCAGTAGTAAGGGTGAGAGAAACATTCAGTACTTC. This sequence encodes CASSKGERNIQYF.